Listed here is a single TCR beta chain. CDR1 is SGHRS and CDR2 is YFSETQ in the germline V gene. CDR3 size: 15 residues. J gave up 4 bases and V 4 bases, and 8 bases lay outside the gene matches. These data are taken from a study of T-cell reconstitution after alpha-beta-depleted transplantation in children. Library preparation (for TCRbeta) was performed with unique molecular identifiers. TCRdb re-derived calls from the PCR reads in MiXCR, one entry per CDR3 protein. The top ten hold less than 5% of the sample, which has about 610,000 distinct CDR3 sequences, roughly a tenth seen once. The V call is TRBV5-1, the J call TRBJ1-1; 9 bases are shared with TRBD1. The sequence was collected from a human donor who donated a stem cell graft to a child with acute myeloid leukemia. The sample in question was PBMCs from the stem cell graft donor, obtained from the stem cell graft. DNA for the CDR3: TGCGCCAGCAGCGTCGGGGACAGGGATGTCACTGAAGCTTTCTTT. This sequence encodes CASSVGDRDVTEAFF.